The T cell receptor (beta chain) under discussion was sequenced for a study of cytomegalovirus exposure and HLA in healthy donors. Primers for the PCR totalled 60 Vbeta and 13 Jbeta. The repertoire was sequenced with immunoSEQ multiplex PCR; TCRdb's copy has only in-frame clones and lacks some. This sample has about 160,000 clones; around three quarters occur once, and the top ten carry less than 2%. CDR1 and CDR2 from the germline V gene are LNHDA and SQIVND (reference sequence). This CDR3 spans 14 amino acids. The ends lost 10 bases at V and 4 bases at J; junction bases unmatched: 9. Input material: PBMCs. The TCR sequence derives from a man aged 35 to 55 in good health and CMV-seronegative. V and J are TRBV19 and TRBJ1-4, with 7 nucleotides matching TRBD1. CDR3 residues: CANSTGQSNEKLFF. CDR3 nucleotides: TGTGCCAATAGCACGGGACAGAGTAATGAAAAACTGTTTTTT.